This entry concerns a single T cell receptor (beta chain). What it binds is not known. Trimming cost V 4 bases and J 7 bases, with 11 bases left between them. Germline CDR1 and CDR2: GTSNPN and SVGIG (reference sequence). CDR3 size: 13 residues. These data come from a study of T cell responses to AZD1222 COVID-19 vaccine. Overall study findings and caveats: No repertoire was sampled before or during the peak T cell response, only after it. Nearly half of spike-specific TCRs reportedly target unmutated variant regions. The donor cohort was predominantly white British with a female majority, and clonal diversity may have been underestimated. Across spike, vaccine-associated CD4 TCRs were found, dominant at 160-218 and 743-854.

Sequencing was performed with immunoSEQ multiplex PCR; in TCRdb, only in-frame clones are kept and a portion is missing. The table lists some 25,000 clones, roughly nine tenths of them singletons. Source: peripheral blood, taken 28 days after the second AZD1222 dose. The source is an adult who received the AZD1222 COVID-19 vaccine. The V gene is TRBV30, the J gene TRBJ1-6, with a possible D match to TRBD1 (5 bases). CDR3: CAWITGLNSPLHF. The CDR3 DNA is TGTGCCTGGATAACAGGCCTGAATTCACCCCTCCACTTT.